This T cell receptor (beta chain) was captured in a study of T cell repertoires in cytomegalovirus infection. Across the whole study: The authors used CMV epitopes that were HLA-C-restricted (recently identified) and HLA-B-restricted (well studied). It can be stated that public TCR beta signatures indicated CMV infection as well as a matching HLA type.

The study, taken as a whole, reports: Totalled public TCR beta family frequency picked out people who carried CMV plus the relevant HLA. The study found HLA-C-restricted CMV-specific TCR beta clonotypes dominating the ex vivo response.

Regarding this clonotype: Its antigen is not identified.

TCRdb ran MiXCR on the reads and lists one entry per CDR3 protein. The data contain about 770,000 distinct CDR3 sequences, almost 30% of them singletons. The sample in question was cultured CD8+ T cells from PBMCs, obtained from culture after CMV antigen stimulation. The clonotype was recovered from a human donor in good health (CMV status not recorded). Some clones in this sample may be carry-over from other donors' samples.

The chain's CDR3 is CASSIGQERDAPLHF. The CDR3 DNA reads TGTGCCAGCAGCATAGGACAGGAGAGGGATGCACCCCTCCACTTT. V usage is TRBV7-6 and J usage is TRBJ1-6; TRBD1 matches at 7 bases. With V trimmed by 5 bases and J by 11 bases, 12 bases remained unmatched. The germline CDR1 and CDR2 sequences are SGHVS and FNYEAQ. The CDR3 consists of 15 residues. Looking up the rest from reference TRBV7-6 and TRBJ1-6 gives the full variable domain: GAGVSQSPRYKVTKRGQDVALRCDPISGHVSLYWYRQALGQGPEFLTYFNYEAQQDKSGLPNDRFSAERPEGSISTLTIQRTEQRDSAMYRCASSIGQERDAPLHFGNGTRLTVT.